What follows are 18 T cell receptor beta chains derived from one specimen sequenced in a study of T cell changes during pregnancy in multiple sclerosis. Here immunoSEQ multiplex PCR was the method, and the copy in TCRdb shows in-frame clones only, minus some. This table has 35,000 to 50,000 clones, 80% to 90% appearing once. The source was CD4+ T cells from peripheral blood mononuclear cells, collected after pregnancy. These TCRs come from a female donor with multiple sclerosis, enrolled in a pregnancy study.

This chain uses TRBV28 with TRBJ1-2; 8 nucleotides match TRBD1. CDR3 size: 14 residues. The germline V gene has CDR1 MDHEN and CDR2 SYDVKM. V dropped 2 bases and J dropped 2; count of bases not matched to a gene: 1. The CDR3 loop reads CASSLTGGNYGYTF. The DNA of the CDR3 is TGTGCCAGCAGTTTAACAGGGGGGAACTATGGCTACACCTTC.

The CDR3 region is CASSVEVGTEETQYF. CDR3 DNA: TGTGCCAGCAGCGTAGAGGTAGGGACTGAAGAGACCCAGTACTTC. The chain carries TRBV9 and TRBJ2-5; TRBD2 is a possible D gene (6 bases). This CDR3 is built from 15 residues. The V gene lost 0 bases and the J gene lost 3 bases, with 12 bases spanning the gap. The V gene's germline CDR1 is SGDLS and CDR2 YYNGEE.

The chain joins TRBV6-6 to TRBJ2-7, with 12 positions matching TRBD1. J lost 6 bases, V lost 2 bases, and 8 bases had no gene match. The CDR3 is 16 amino acids. Germline CDR1 MNHNY, CDR2 SVGAGI (reference sequence). For the CDR3, the DNA is TGTGCCAGCAGTTACGTAACCGGGACAGGGGGCTCCGAGCAGTACTTC. The encoded protein is CASSYVTGTGGSEQYF.

The rearrangement uses TRBV6-5 and TRBJ1-4, with TRBD1 matching over 8 bases. Looked up from germline, CDR1 is MNHEY and CDR2 is SVGAGI. With V trimmed by 6 bases and J by 3 bases, 3 bases remained unmatched. The CDR3 runs 14 residues. The DNA for the CDR3 is TGTGCCAGCAGCGAGACAGGGGCTAATGAAAAACTGTTTTTT. Protein: CASSETGANEKLFF.

This clone was observed once. J is TRBJ2-5 and V is TRBV4-1, with D maybe TRBD1 (6 bases). The CDR3 runs to 16 residues. V dropped 0 bases and J dropped 5 bases, with 16 bases sitting between them. Per the germline V gene, CDR1 is MGHRA and CDR2 is YSYEKL. The CDR3: CASSQEGAVQGETQYF. The CDR3 DNA is TGCGCCAGCAGCCAAGAGGGGGCAGTGCAGGGCGAGACCCAGTACTTC.

J is TRBJ2-5 and V is TRBV11-2; tentative D call: TRBD1 (6 bases). The CDR3 is 13 residues long. V dropped 5 bases and J dropped 5 bases, with 12 bases sitting between them. The V gene's germline CDR1 is SGHAT and CDR2 FQNNGV. CDR3 in amino acids: CASSRGQMETQYF. The CDR3 coding sequence is TGTGCCAGCAGCCGAGGACAGATGGAGACCCAGTACTTC.

This chain uses TRBV29-1 with TRBJ2-5; 9 bases align to TRBD1. Germline V gene sequence: CDR1 SQVTM, CDR2 ANQGSEA. This CDR3 is built from 13 residues. Trimming cost V 7 bases and J 8 bases; bases outside gene matches: 11. The CDR3 sequence is CSEAFRQGDTQYF. The DNA of the CDR3 is TGCAGCGAAGCCTTCCGACAGGGGGATACCCAGTACTTC.

This clone was found once. The chain carries TRBV6-5 and TRBJ1-5, with no clear D. Germline assignment: CDR1 MNHEY and CDR2 SVGAGI. Trimming removed 0 bases from V and 7 bases from J, with 10 bases in between. The CDR3 runs 14 residues. In DNA, the CDR3 is TGTGCCAGCAGTTACTCAGCGGGGAACCAGCCCCAGCATTTT. Residues: CASSYSAGNQPQHF.

The genes are TRBV2 and TRBJ2-1; TRBD2 is a possible D gene (5 bases). V was pared by 0 bases and J by 0 bases, with 15 bases between. In germline, CDR1 is SNHLY, CDR2 FYNNEI. This CDR3 region has 18 residues. The CDR3 loop is CASSEALGSLHSYNEQFF. In DNA form, the CDR3 reads TGTGCCAGCAGTGAAGCGCTTGGGAGTCTACACTCCTACAATGAGCAGTTCTTC. Based on the CDR3 plus reference TRBV2 and TRBJ2-1, the full variable domain is EPEVTQTPSHQVTQMGQEVILRCVPISNHLYFYWYRQILGQKVEFLVSFYNNEISEKSEIFDDQFSVERPDGSNFTLKIRSTKLEDSAMYFCASSEALGSLHSYNEQFFGPGTRLTVL.

The V gene is TRBV11-2, the J gene TRBJ2-3, with D hard to call. The CDR3 is 14 amino acids. V was shortened by 1 base and J by 4 bases, with 9 bases between the two germline ends. CDR1 and CDR2 from the germline V gene are SGHAT and FQNNGV. The CDR3 DNA reads TGTGCCAGCAGCTTAGGGGTACTATCAGATACGCAGTATTTT. This codes for CASSLGVLSDTQYF.

The rearrangement uses TRBV11-2 and TRBJ2-1; unclear D gene. The V end was cut by 2 bases, the J end by 3 bases, with 17 bases between. The CDR3 is 17 amino acids. CDR1 and CDR2 from the germline V gene are SGHAT and FQNNGV. DNA for the CDR3: TGTGCCAGCAGCTTACCCATTGCCGCGGAGATCTACAATGAGCAGTTCTTC. As protein: CASSLPIAAEIYNEQFF. The whole variable domain, remainder taken from reference TRBV11-2 and TRBJ2-1, is EAGVAQSPRYKIIEKRQSVAFWCNPISGHATLYWYQQILGQGPKLLIQFQNNGVVDDSQLPKDRFSAERLKGVDSTLKIQPAKLEDSAVYLCASSLPIAAEIYNEQFFGPGTRLTVL.

V usage is TRBV6-1 and J usage is TRBJ2-7; 11 bases line up with TRBD1. After removal of 8 bases from V and 5 bases from J, the junction contained 5 bases not matched to a gene. Germline V CDR1 and CDR2: MNHNS, SASEGT. This CDR3 region has 13 residues. Here the CDR3 DNA reads TGTGCCAGCGGACGGACAGGGGGCAACGAGCAGTACTTC. Its translation is CASGRTGGNEQYF.

The chain joins TRBV18 to TRBJ2-5, with D maybe TRBD2 (6 bases). V dropped 6 bases and J dropped 4 bases, with 12 bases sitting between them. Per germline, CDR1 KGHSH and CDR2 LQKENI. The CDR3 totals 13 residues. CDR3 protein: CASSPGSSETQYF. CDR3 sequence (DNA): TGTGCCAGCTCTCCCGGGAGTTCAGAGACCCAGTACTTC.

V is TRBV5-1 and J is TRBJ1-4; 8 positions agree with TRBD1. The CDR3 extends over 15 amino acids. Germline loops: CDR1 SGHRS, CDR2 YFSETQ. V trimming: 3 bases; J trimming: 7 bases; junction bases outside the gene matches: 8. CDR3 sequence (DNA): TGCGCCAGCAGCTCTTCGACAGGGGCTTTTGAAAAACTGTTTTTT. It is translated as CASSSSTGAFEKLFF.

V usage is TRBV7-2 and J usage is TRBJ1-2, with a possible D match to TRBD1 (5 bases). Germline lookup yields CDR1 SGHTA and CDR2 FQGNSA. The CDR3 spans 14 residues. Deletions cut 5 bases from V and 5 bases from J, with 15 bases between. CDR3 sequence (DNA): TGTGCCAGCAGCCTCCCTCATAGGGGATATGGCTACACCTTC. This encodes CASSLPHRGYGYTF.

This sequence joins TRBV27 and TRBJ2-7, with TRBD2 as a possible D gene (5 bases). The CDR3 is 13 residues long. The germline V and J ends were trimmed by 2 bases and 4 bases, with 9 bases remaining between them. Germline CDR1 MNHEY, CDR2 SMNVEV (reference sequence). CDR3 region: CASSLPSGYEQYF. CDR3 in DNA: TGTGCCAGCAGTTTACCCAGCGGTTACGAGCAGTACTTC.

V usage is TRBV9 and J usage is TRBJ2-7, with 7 bases identical to TRBD2. Trimming at V came to 0 bases and at J to 6 bases, leaving 3 bases not matched to a gene. This CDR3 is 13 amino acids long. The germline CDR1 and CDR2 sequences are SGDLS and YYNGEE. The CDR3 loop is CASSVVPGGEQYF. For the CDR3, the DNA is TGTGCCAGCAGCGTAGTCCCGGGAGGCGAGCAGTACTTC. Combining the CDR3 with reference TRBV9 and TRBJ2-7 gives the whole variable domain DSGVTQTPKHLITATGQRVTLRCSPRSGDLSVYWYQQSLDQGLQFLIQYYNGEERAKGNILERFSAQQFPDLHSELNLSSLELGDSALYFCASSVVPGGEQYFGPGTRLTVT.

The CDR3 region has the DNA TGTGCCAGCAGCCAGACAGGGTCGAAGGCTCTAGGGGAAAAACTGTTTTTT. It specifies CASSQTGSKALGEKLFF. The gene calls are TRBV5-6 and TRBJ1-4; 7 nucleotides line up with TRBD1. There are 17 residues in the CDR3. Germline CDR1 is SGHDT and CDR2 is YYEEEE. The V segment lost 4 bases and the J segment 8 bases; nucleotides outside the gene matches: 17.